The 3 T cell receptor beta chains given below trace back to one sample, sequenced in a study of cytomegalovirus exposure and HLA in healthy donors. It was with 60 Vbeta and 13 Jbeta primers that the PCR ran. The method was immunoSEQ multiplex PCR; TCRdb's version includes in-frame clones alone and lacks a portion of them. The sample contains roughly 120,000 clones, under 85% of which appear only once. Sequencing used PBMCs. The receptors shown here come from a woman aged 40 to 50 in good health and CMV-seropositive.

The chain links TRBV5-5 to TRBJ2-2; a possible D gene is TRBD2 (6 bases). This CDR3 has 15 residues. CDR1 and CDR2 (germline): SGHKS, YYEKEE (reference sequence). Trimming stripped 4 bases from V and 4 bases from J, with 14 bases between. This chain's CDR3 is CASSPDYYPTGELFF. The DNA for the CDR3 is TGTGCCAGCAGCCCGGACTATTACCCCACCGGGGAGCTGTTTTTT.

In the case of this clone: A read error may account for a junction end that differs from germline. The V and J genes are TRBV29-1 and TRBJ2-2; D is undetermined. The CDR3 is 13 residues long. CDR1 is SQVTM and CDR2 is ANQGSEA in the germline V gene. The CDR3 DNA is TGCAGCGCTGAACCCAGTATGGCCGGGGAGCTGTTTTTT. This encodes CSAEPSMAGELFF.

Of note for this clone: One junction end does not reproduce the germline sequence, and a read error may be involved. The gene calls are TRBV19 and TRBJ2-1, with a possible D match to TRBD1 (6 bases). Germline CDR1 LNHDA, CDR2 SQIVND (reference sequence). This CDR3 contains 12 residues. CDR3 in DNA: TGTGCCAGTAGTAAGGAGACAGGAACAAGGATCTTC. It yields the protein CASSKETGTRIF.